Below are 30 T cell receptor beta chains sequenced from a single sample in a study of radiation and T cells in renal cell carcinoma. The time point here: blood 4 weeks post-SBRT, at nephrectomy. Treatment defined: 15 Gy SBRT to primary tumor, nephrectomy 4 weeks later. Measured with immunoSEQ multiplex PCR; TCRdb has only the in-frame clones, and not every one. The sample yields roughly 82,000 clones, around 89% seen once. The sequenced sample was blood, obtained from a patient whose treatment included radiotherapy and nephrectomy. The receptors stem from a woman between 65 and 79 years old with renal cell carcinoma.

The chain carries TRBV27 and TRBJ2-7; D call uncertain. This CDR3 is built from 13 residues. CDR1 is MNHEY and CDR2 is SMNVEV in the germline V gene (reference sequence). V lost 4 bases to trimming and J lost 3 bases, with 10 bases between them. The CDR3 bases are TGTGCCAGCAGTTCCCGCCCAGGCTACGAGCAGTACTTC. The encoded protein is CASSSRPGYEQYF.

The CDR3 spells CASSLGHQPQHF. For the CDR3, the DNA is TGTGCCAGCAGCTTGGGCCATCAGCCCCAGCATTTT. The chain carries TRBV5-6 and TRBJ1-5; D gene unclear. The CDR3 is 12 residues long. CDR1 and CDR2 (germline): SGHDT, YYEEEE. V lost 0 bases and J 5 bases, leaving 3 bases between the germline ends.

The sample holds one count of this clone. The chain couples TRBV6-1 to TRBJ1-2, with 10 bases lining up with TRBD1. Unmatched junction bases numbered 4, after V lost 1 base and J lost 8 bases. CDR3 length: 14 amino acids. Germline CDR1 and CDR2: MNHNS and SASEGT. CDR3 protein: CASSEGQGAVGYTF. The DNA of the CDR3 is TGTGCCAGCAGTGAAGGACAGGGGGCCGTGGGCTACACCTTC.

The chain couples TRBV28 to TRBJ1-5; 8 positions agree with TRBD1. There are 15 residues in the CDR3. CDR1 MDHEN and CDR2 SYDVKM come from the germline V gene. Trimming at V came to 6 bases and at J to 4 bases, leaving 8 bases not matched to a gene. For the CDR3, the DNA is TGTGCCAGCAGCTTCGGAAGACAGGGGAATCAGCCCCAGCATTTT. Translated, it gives CASSFGRQGNQPQHF.

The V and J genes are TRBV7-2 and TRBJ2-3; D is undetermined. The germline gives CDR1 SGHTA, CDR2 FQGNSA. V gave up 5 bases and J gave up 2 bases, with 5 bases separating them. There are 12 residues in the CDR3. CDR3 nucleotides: TGTGCCAGCAGCCGACTCACAGATACGCAGTATTTT. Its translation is CASSRLTDTQYF.

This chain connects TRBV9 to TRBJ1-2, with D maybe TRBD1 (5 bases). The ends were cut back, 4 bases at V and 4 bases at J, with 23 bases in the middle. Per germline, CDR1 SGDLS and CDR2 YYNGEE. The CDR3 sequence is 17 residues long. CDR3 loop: CASSPDPRDAYTYGYTF. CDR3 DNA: TGTGCCAGCAGCCCAGACCCGCGGGACGCGTATACCTATGGCTACACCTTC.

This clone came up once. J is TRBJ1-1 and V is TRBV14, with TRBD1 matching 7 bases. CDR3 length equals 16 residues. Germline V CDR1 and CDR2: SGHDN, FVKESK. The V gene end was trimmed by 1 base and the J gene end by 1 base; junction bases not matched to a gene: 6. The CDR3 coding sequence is TGTGCCAGCAGCCAAGTGGGGGGACAGCCGAACACTGAAGCTTTCTTT. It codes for CASSQVGGQPNTEAFF.

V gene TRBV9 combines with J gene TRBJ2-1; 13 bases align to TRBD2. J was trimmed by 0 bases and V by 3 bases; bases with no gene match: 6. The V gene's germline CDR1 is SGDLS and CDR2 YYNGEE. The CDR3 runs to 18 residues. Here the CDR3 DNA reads TGTGCCAGCAGCGGGACTAGCGGGGGCTTAAGCTCCTACAATGAGCAGTTCTTC. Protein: CASSGTSGGLSSYNEQFF.

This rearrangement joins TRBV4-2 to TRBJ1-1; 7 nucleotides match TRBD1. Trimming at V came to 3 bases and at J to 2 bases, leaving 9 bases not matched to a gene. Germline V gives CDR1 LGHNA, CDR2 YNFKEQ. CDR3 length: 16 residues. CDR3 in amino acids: CASSHDAGTANTEAFF. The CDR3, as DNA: TGTGCCAGCAGCCATGACGCCGGGACAGCTAACACTGAAGCTTTCTTT.

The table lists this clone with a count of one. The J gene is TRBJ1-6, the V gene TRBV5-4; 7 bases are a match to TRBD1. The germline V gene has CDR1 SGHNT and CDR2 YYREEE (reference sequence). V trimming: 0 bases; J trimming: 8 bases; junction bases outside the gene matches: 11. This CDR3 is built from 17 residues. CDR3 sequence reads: CASSLEKPGQWDSPLHF. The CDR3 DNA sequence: TGTGCCAGCAGCTTGGAGAAACCGGGACAGTGGGATTCACCCCTCCACTTT.

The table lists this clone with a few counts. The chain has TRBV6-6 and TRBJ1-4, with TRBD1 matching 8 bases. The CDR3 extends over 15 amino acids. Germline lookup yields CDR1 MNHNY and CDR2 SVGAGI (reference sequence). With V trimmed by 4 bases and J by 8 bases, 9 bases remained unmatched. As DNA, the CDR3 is TGTGCCAGCAGTTCCGGGACAGGAGGGGAGGAAAAACTGTTTTTT. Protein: CASSSGTGGEEKLFF.

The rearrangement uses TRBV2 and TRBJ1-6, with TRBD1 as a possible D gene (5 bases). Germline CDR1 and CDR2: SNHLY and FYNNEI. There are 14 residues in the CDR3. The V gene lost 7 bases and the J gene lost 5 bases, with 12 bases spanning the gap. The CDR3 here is CASKKTANNSPLHF. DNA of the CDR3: TGTGCCAGCAAAAAGACAGCCAATAATTCACCCCTCCACTTT.

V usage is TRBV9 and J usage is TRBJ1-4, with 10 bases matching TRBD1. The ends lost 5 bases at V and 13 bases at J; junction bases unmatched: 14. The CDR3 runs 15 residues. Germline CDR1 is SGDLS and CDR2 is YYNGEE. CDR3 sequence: CASSDGTGANRRLFF. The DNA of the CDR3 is TGTGCCAGCAGTGATGGGACAGGGGCCAATAGGCGACTGTTTTTT.

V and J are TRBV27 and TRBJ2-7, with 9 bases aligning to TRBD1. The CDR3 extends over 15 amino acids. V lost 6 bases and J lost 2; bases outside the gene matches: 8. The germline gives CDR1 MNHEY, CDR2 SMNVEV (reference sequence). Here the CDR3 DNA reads TGTGCCAGCAGGTCGACAGGGGGTGTTACCTACGAGCAGTACTTC. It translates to CASRSTGGVTYEQYF.

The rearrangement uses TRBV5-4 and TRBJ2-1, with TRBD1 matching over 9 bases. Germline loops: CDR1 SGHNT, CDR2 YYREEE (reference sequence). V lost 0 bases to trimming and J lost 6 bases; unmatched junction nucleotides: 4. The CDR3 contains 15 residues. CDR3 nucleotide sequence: TGTGCCAGCAGCTTGGAGGACAGGGGTGGCAATGAGCAGTTCTTC. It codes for CASSLEDRGGNEQFF.

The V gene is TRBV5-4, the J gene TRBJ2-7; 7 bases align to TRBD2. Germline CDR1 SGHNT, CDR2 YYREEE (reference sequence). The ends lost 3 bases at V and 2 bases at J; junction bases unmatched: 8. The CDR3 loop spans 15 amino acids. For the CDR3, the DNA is TGTGCCAGCAGCTGGACCCCGGGACTAACCTACGAGCAGTACTTC. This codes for CASSWTPGLTYEQYF.

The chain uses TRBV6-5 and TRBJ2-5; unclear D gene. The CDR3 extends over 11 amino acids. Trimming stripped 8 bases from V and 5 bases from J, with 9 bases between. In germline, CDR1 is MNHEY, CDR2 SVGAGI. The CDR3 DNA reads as TGTGCCAGCTTGAGTACCGAGACCCAGTACTTC. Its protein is CASLSTETQYF.

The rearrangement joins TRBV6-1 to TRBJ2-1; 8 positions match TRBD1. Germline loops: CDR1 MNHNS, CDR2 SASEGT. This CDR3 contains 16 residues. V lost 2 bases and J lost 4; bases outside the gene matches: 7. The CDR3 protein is CASSERGTGGYNEQFF. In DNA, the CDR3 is TGTGCCAGCAGTGAAAGGGGCACAGGGGGGTACAATGAGCAGTTCTTC.

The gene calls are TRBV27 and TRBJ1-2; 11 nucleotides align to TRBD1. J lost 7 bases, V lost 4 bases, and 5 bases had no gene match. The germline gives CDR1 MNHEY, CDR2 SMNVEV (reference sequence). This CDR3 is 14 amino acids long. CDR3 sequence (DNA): TGTGCCAGCAGTTGGACAGGGGGCGAGGGTGGCTACACCTTC. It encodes CASSWTGGEGGYTF.

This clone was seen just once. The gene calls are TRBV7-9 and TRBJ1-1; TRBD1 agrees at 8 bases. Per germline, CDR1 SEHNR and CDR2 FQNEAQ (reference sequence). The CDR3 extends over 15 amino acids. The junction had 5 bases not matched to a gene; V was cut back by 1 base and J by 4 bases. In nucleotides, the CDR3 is TGTGCCAGCAGCTTAGGGGACAGGCTCGTCACTGAAGCTTTCTTT. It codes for CASSLGDRLVTEAFF. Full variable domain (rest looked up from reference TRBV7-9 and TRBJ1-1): DTGVSQNPRHKITKRGQNVTFRCDPISEHNRLYWYRQTLGQGPEFLTYFQNEAQLEKSRLLSDRFSAERPKGSFSTLEIQRTEQGDSAMYLCASSLGDRLVTEAFFGQGTRLTVV.

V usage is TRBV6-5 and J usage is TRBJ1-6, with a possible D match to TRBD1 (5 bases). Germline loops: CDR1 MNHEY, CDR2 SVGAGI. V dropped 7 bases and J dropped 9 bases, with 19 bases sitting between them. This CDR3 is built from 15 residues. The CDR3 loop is CASKPQGAGGSPLHF. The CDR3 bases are TGTGCCAGCAAGCCCCAGGGCGCTGGTGGTTCACCCCTCCACTTT.

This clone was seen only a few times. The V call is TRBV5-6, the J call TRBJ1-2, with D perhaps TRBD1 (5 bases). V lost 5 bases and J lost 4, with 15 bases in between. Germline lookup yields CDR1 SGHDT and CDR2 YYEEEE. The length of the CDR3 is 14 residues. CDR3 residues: CASSMGDFGYGYTF. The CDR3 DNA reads TGTGCCAGCAGTATGGGGGACTTTGGCTATGGCTACACCTTC. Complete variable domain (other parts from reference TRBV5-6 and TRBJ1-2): DAGVTQSPTHLIKTRGQQVTLRCSPKSGHDTVSWYQQALGQGPQFIFQYYEEEERQRGNFPDRFSGHQFPNYSSELNVNALLLGDSALYLCASSMGDFGYGYTFGSGTRLTVV.

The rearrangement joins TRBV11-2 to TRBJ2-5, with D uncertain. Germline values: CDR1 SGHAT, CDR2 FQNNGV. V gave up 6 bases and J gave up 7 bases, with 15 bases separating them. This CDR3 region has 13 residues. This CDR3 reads CASRSTDLGTQYF. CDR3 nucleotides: TGTGCCAGCAGATCCACAGATCTAGGGACCCAGTACTTC.

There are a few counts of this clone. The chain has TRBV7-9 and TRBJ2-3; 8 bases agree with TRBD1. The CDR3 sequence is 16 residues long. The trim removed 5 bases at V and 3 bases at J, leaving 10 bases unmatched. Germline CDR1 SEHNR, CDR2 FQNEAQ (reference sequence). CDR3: CASSRKGQVGTDTQYF. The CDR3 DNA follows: TGTGCCAGCAGCCGTAAGGGACAGGTAGGGACAGATACGCAGTATTTT.

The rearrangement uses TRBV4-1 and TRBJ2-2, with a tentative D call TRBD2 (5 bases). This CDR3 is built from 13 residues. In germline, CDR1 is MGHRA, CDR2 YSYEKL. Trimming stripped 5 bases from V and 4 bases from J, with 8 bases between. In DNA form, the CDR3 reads TGCGCCAGCAGCATAGAGGGCACCGGGGAGCTGTTTTTT. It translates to CASSIEGTGELFF.

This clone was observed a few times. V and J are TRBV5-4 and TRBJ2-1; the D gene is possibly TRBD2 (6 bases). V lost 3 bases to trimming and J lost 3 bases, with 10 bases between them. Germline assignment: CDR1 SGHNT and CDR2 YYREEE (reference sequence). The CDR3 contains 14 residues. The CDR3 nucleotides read TGTGCCAGCAGCTCCCGGGAGTACTACAATGAGCAGTTCTTC. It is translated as CASSSREYYNEQFF.

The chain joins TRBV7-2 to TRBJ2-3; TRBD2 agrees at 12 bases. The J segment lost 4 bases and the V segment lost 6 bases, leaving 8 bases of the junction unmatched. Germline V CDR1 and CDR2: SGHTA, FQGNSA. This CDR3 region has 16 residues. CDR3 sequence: CASRQILAGGADTQYF. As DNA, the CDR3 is TGTGCCAGCAGACAAATACTAGCGGGGGGAGCAGATACGCAGTATTTT.

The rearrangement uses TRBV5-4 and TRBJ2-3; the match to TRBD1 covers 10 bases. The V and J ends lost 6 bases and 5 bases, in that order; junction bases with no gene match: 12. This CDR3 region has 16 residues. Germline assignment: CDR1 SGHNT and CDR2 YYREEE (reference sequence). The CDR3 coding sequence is TGTGCCAGCATCGATGACAGGGGGCCTTCGATAGATACGCAGTATTTT. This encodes CASIDDRGPSIDTQYF.

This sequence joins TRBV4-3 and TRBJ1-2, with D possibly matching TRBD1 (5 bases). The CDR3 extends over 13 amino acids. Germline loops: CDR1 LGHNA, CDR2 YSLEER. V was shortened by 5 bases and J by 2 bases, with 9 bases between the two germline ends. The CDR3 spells CASSYGGNYGYTF. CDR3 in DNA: TGCGCCAGCAGCTATGGGGGGAACTATGGCTACACCTTC.

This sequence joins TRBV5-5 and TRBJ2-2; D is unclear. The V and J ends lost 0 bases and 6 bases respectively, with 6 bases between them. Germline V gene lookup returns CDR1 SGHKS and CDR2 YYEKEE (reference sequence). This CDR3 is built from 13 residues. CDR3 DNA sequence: TGTGCCAGCAGCTTGGGGGATGCCGGGGAGCTGTTTTTT. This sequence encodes CASSLGDAGELFF.